This TCR beta chain comes out of a study of T cell changes during pregnancy in multiple sclerosis. Method: immunoSEQ multiplex PCR; TCRdb's copy keeps in-frame clones and lacks some. The table shows tens of thousands of clones, with about 91% occurring only once. CDR1 and CDR2 (germline): ENHRY, SYGVKD. Germline trimming cut 6 bases from V and 4 bases from J; bases unmatched to any gene: 11. The CDR3 contains 16 residues. The source was PBMCs, collected in the first trimester of pregnancy. The chain recombines TRBV10-3 with TRBJ2-1, with 8 positions matching TRBD1. This receptor was identified in a female donor in good health, serving as a control in a pregnancy study. Some clones in this sample may be carry-over from other donors' samples. The CDR3 region has the DNA TGTGCCATCAGCAATTCAGGGGGCCAACAATACAATGAGCAGTTCTTC. It codes for CAISNSGGQQYNEQFF.